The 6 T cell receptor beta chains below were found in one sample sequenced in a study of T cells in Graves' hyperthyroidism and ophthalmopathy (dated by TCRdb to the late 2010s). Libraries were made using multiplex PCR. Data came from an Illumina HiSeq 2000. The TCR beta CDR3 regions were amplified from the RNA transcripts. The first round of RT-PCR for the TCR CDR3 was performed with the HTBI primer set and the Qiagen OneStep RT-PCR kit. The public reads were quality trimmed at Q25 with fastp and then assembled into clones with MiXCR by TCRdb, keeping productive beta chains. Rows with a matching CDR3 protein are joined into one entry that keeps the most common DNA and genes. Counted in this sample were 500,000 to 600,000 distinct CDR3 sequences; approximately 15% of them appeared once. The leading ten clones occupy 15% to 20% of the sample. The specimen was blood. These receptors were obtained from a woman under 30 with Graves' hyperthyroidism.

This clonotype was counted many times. CDR3 nucleotide sequence: TGTGCCAGCAGCCGTGTCCGGGGGGCAGAGACCCAGTACTTC. This sequence encodes CASSRVRGAETQYF. The chain is built from TRBV11-2 and TRBJ2-5; D perhaps matches TRBD2 (7 bases). This CDR3 contains 14 residues. The germline V and J ends were trimmed by 5 bases and 4 bases, with 14 bases remaining between them. Germline assignment: CDR1 SGHAT and CDR2 FQNNGV.

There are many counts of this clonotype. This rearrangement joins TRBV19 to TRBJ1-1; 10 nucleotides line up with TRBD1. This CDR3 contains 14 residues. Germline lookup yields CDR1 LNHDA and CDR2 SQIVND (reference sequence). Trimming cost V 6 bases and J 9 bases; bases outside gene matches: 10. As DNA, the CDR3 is TGTGCCAGTAGCACCGGGACAGGGGCCCCCAAAGCTTTCTTT. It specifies CASSTGTGAPKAFF.

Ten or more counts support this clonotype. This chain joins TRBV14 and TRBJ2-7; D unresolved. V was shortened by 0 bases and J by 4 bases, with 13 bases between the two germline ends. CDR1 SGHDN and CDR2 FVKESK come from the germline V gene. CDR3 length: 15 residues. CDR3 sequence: CASSQDLAAAYEQYF. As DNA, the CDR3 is TGTGCCAGCAGCCAAGATCTCGCGGCAGCTTACGAGCAGTACTTC.

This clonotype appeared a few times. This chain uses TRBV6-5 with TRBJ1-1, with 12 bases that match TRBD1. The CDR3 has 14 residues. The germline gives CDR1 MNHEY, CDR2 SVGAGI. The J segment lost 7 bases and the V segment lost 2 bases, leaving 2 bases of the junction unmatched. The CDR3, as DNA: TGTGCCAGCAGTTACGGGACAGGGGGCCTTGAAGCTTTCTTT. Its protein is CASSYGTGGLEAFF.

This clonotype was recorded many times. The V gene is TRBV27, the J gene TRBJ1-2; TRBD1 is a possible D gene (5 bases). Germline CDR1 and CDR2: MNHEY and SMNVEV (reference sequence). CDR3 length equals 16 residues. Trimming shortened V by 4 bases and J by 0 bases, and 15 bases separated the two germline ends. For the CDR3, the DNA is TGTGCCAGCAGTTCCCCGGAGGACACCGCTAACTATGGCTACACCTTC. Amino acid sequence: CASSSPEDTANYGYTF.

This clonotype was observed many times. CDR3 sequence reads: CASRLAGLAGHFTDTQYF. The CDR3 region has the DNA TGTGCCAGCAGACTTGCCGGACTAGCGGGACATTTCACAGATACGCAGTATTTT. V gene TRBV12-3 or TRBV12-4 combines with J gene TRBJ2-3; 12 bases are a match to TRBD2. CDR3 length equals 18 residues. With 6 bases clipped from V and 2 bases from J, the junction kept 12 bases outside the gene matches.